Included here is one TCR beta chain sequence, with context. The data stem from a study of blood T cell repertoires in COVID-19. V was clipped by 6 bases and J by 1 base; unmatched bases: 4. CDR1 and CDR2 (germline): LGHDT, YNNKEL (reference sequence). The CDR3 loop spans 14 amino acids. Clones were sequenced by immunoSEQ multiplex PCR, and TCRdb holds only the in-frame ones, with some missing. The table lists 250,000 to 300,000 clones, around four fifths of them singletons, with under 5.5% in the top ten. The sequencing sample was made of peripheral blood. The rearrangement joins TRBV3-1 (or the pseudogene TRBV3-2) to TRBJ1-1, with 8 bases matching TRBD1. The sequence was collected from a man in his fifties or sixties with acute or convalescent COVID-19. The DNA for the CDR3 is TGTGCCAGCAGACTTACAGGGGGGAACACTGAAGCTTTCTTT. The encoded protein is CASRLTGGNTEAFF.